Listed below are T cell receptor beta chains from one sample, sequenced in a study of cytomegalovirus exposure and HLA in healthy donors. The method was immunoSEQ multiplex PCR; TCRdb's version includes in-frame clones alone and lacks a portion of them. Among under 150,000 clones listed, under 85% were seen once. The sample was PBMCs. These receptor sequences come from a woman in her 50s in good health and CMV-seropositive. The CDR3 runs from the conserved cysteine through the conserved F or W.

J gene: TRBJ1-3; V gene: TRBV5-6; CDR3 protein: CASSRRQFSGNTIYF
J gene: TRBJ2-6; V gene: TRBV6-4; CDR3 protein: CASSESGAGLFSGANVLTF
J gene: TRBJ2-1; V gene: TRBV2; CDR3 protein: CASRAGGVYNEQFF
J gene: TRBJ2-5; V gene: TRBV5-8; CDR3 protein: CASSLLGAVGETQYF
J gene: TRBJ1-1; V gene: TRBV11-2; CDR3 protein: CASSLEPGGNTEAFF
J gene: TRBJ2-5; V gene: TRBV7-2; CDR3 protein: CASSLDRDQETQYF
J gene: TRBJ2-1; V gene: TRBV5-1; CDR3 protein: CASSWDSSSYNEQFF
J gene: TRBJ2-7; V gene: TRBV7-8; CDR3 protein: CASSLSQGFSYEQYF
J gene: TRBJ2-2; V gene: TRBV4-2; CDR3 protein: CASSRLAGGGTGELFF
J gene: TRBJ1-1; V gene: TRBV6-5; CDR3 protein: CASSYRDRAEAFF
J gene: TRBJ1-1; V gene: TRBV7-2; CDR3 protein: CASSFWDRGDGFF
J gene: TRBJ2-4; V gene: TRBV18; CDR3 protein: CASSPGPGRGNIQYF
J gene: TRBJ2-1; V gene: TRBV7-9; CDR3 protein: CASSFSTSGSSYNEQFF
J gene: TRBJ1-1; V gene: TRBV19; CDR3 protein: CASSIQGITEAFF
J gene: TRBJ1-2; V gene: TRBV4-3; CDR3 protein: CASSQGQTYGYTF
J gene: TRBJ1-2; V gene: TRBV19; CDR3 protein: CASSSDRGRRYGYTF
J gene: TRBJ1-2; V gene: TRBV11-2; CDR3 protein: CASSPPAWTEGFYGYTF
J gene: TRBJ1-2; V gene: TRBV6-5; CDR3 protein: CASSSDRVMGGYTF
J gene: TRBJ1-1; V gene: TRBV6-4; CDR3 protein: CASSNEEGTEAFF
J gene: TRBJ2-3; V gene: TRBV6-1; CDR3 protein: CASSESGGGTDTQYF
J gene: TRBJ2-5; V gene: TRBV7-2; CDR3 protein: CASSFNSGTEETQYF
J gene: TRBJ1-2; V gene: TRBV6-6; CDR3 protein: CASSYRTGADGYTF
J gene: TRBJ2-3; V gene: TRBV5-6; CDR3 protein: CASSPVYSDTQYF
J gene: TRBJ2-1; V gene: TRBV6-6; CDR3 protein: CASSQDSYNEQFF
J gene: TRBJ2-7; V gene: TRBV2; CDR3 protein: CASSGQYEQYF
J gene: TRBJ2-7; V gene: TRBV30; CDR3 protein: CAFRTGSYEQYF
J gene: TRBJ2-3; V gene: TRBV30; CDR3 protein: CAWSVRNTDTQYF
J gene: TRBJ1-5; V gene: TRBV29-1; CDR3 protein: CSVSLDINQPQHF
J gene: TRBJ1-6; V gene: TRBV6-1; CDR3 protein: CASSEARRETLHF
J gene: TRBJ2-2; V gene: TRBV30; CDR3 protein: CAWSSASGDTGELFF
J gene: TRBJ2-5; V gene: TRBV10-3; CDR3 protein: CAISEMRAGGETQYF
J gene: TRBJ2-1; V gene: TRBV10-3; CDR3 protein: CAISGGGYGSSYNEQFF
J gene: TRBJ2-2; V gene: TRBV7-6; CDR3 protein: CASSLGLANTGELFF
J gene: TRBJ2-5; V gene: TRBV10-3; CDR3 protein: CAIRPGALAGSGETQYF
J gene: TRBJ1-1; V gene: TRBV4-2; CDR3 protein: CASSQAGLSLNTEAFF
J gene: TRBJ2-1; V gene: TRBV7-2; CDR3 protein: CASSLGLYNEQFF
J gene: -; V gene: TRBV2; CDR3 protein: CASKVSGEQYF
J gene: TRBJ1-2; V gene: TRBV11-3; CDR3 protein: CASSPPRGDSSGGYTF
J gene: TRBJ2-1; V gene: TRBV5-1; CDR3 protein: CASSLVADSYNEQFF
J gene: TRBJ2-2; V gene: TRBV7-6; CDR3 protein: CASSVGLAGARELVF
J gene: TRBJ1-1; V gene: TRBV6-5; CDR3 protein: CASSTGIRTEAFF